Relative to its sample, the clone carrying this TCR beta chain is medium-sized. This CDR3 spans 16 amino acids. This sample was included in a study of early T cells in non-severe SARS-CoV-2 infection. Each cDNA molecule carried a unique molecular identifier. One entry per CDR3 protein, called by TCRdb with MiXCR from the 5' RACE reads. In the table there are 20,000 to 25,000 distinct CDR3 sequences, 4.5% to 6% of which are singletons. The specimen was whole blood. This chain connects TRBV12-2 to TRBJ2-5. TRBV12-2 is an annotated pseudogene. This sequence was found in an adult who was a healthcare worker with PCR-confirmed SARS-CoV-2 infection or an uninfected control (not recorded which). CDR3 region: CASRPIKEKAQETQYF. The CDR3 nucleotides read TGTGCAAGTCGCCCTATAAAGGAGAAAGCCCAAGAGACCCAGTACTTC.